This TCR beta chain originates from a study of shared clonotypes between healthy human individuals. Study summary: The composition of the donors was a couple of women and a few men aged 18 to 49.

Repertoires were generated with immunoSEQ multiplex PCR, while TCRdb's copy carries only in-frame clones and drops some. The sample consists of over a million clones, roughly 98.5% of them appearing once. V lost 4 bases, J lost 1 base, and 4 bases stayed unmatched. Per the germline V gene, CDR1 is SGHAT and CDR2 is FQNNGV. The CDR3 has 15 amino acids. This clone was seen a single time. As yet, its antigen is unknown. Notes on the study in general: Few donors limited the genetic and exposure-history diversity represented.

This clonotype originated in a man aged 25 to 40 in good health. Sequences were obtained from naive CD4+ T cells sorted from blood. Subset given: CD45RA+ positively selected. V is TRBV11-2 and J is TRBJ1-3; 7 bases match TRBD1. CDR3: CASSSTGWSGNTIYF. CDR3 sequence (DNA): TGTGCCAGCAGCTCGACAGGGTGGTCTGGAAACACCATATATTTT.